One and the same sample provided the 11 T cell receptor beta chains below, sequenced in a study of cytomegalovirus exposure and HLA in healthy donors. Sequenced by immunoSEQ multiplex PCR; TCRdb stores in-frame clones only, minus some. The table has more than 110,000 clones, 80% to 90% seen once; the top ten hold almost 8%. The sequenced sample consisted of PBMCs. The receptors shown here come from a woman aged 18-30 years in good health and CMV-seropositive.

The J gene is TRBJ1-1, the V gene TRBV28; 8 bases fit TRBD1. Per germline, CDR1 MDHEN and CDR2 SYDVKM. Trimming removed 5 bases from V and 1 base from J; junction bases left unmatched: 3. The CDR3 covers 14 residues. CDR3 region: CASSRQGWNTEAFF. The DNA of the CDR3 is TGTGCCAGCAGTCGACAGGGGTGGAACACTGAAGCTTTCTTT.

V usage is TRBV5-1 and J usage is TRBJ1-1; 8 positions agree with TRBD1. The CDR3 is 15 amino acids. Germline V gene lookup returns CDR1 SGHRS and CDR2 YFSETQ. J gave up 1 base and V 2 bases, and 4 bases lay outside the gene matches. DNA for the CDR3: TGCGCCAGCAGCTTAAACGACAGGGGGAACACTGAAGCTTTCTTT. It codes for CASSLNDRGNTEAFF.

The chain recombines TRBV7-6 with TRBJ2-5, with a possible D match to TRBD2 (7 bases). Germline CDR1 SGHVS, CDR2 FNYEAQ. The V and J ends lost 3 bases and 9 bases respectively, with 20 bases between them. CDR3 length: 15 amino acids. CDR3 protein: CASSFPGGPAAAQYF. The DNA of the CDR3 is TGTGCCAGCAGCTTTCCGGGGGGCCCCGCCGCCGCCCAGTACTTC.

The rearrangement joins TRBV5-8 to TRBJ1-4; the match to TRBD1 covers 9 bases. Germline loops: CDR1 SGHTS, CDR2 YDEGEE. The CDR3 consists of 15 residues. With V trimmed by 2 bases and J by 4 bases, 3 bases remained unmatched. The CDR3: CASSFGTGFNEKLFF. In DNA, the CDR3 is TGTGCCAGCAGCTTCGGGACAGGGTTTAATGAAAAACTGTTTTTT.

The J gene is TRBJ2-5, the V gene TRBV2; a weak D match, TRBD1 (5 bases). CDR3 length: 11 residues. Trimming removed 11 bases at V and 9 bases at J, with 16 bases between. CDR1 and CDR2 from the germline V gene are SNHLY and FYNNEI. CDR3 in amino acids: CACWVGAAQYF. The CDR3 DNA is TGTGCCTGCTGGGTTGGGGCGGCCCAGTACTTC. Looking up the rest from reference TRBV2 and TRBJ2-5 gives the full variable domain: EPEVTQTPSHQVTQMGQEVILRCVPISNHLYFYWYRQILGQKVEFLVSFYNNEISEKSEIFDDQFSVERPDGSNFTLKIRSTKLEDSAMYFCACWVGAAQYFGPGTRLLVL.

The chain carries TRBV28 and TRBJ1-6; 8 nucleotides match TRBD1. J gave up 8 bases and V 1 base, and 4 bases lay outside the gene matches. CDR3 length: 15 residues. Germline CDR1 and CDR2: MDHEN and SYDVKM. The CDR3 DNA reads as TGTGCCAGCAGTTTATCGACAGGGGCAGATTCACCCCTCCACTTT. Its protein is CASSLSTGADSPLHF.

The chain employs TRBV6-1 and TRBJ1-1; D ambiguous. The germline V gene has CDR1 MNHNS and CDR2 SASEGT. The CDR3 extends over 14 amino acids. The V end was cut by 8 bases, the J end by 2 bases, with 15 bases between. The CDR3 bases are TGTGCCAGCTTATTTTGGACGGGAAACACTGAAGCTTTCTTT. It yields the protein CASLFWTGNTEAFF.

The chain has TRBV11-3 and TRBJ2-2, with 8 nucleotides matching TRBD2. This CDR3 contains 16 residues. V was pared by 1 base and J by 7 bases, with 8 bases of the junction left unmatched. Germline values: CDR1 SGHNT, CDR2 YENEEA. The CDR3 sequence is CASSLGERERGGELFF. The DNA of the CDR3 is TGTGCCAGCAGCTTAGGGGAGCGGGAGAGAGGCGGGGAGCTGTTTTTT.

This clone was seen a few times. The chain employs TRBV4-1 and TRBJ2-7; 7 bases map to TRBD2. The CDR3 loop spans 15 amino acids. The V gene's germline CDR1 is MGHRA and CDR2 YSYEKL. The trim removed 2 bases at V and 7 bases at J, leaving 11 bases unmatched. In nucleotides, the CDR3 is TGCGCCAGCAGCCAACAGGGACTACCGATGGAGGAGCAGTACTTC. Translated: CASSQQGLPMEEQYF.

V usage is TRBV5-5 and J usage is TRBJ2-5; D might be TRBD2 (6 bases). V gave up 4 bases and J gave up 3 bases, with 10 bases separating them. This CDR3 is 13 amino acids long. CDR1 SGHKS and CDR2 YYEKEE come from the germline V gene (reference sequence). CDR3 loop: CASSRGEEETQYF. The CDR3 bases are TGTGCCAGCAGCCGCGGGGAAGAAGAGACCCAGTACTTC.

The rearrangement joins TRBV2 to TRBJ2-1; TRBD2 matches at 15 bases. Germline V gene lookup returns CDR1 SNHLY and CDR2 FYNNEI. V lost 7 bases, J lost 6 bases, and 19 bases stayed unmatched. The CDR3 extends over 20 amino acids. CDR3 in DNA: TGTGCCAGCATAGGGACTAGCGGGAGGTCGAGCCCCCGCCCTGGCAATGAGCAGTTCTTC. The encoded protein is CASIGTSGRSSPRPGNEQFF.